One and the same sample provided the 8 T cell receptor beta chains below, sequenced in a study of vaccination and CD4 T cells after COVID-19. Treatment meaning: roughly 10-day PBMC culture with coronavirus spike peptide pools or control peptides (ViraFEST assay). Their specific antigens are unknown. Cultured CD4+ T-cell DNA underwent Oncomine TCR Beta short-read sequencing. TCRdb passed the PCR reads through MiXCR, listing each CDR3 protein once. The table includes 22,000 or so distinct CDR3 sequences, around 43% detected once. Material for sequencing was CD4+ T cells from blood, cultured in vitro. These receptors came from a human donor who had recovered from COVID-19.

The chain is built from TRBV7-9 and TRBJ1-1; D call uncertain. Germline V lookup: CDR1 SEHNR, CDR2 FQNEAQ (reference sequence). V lost 3 bases, J lost 5 bases, and 10 bases lay in between. This CDR3 has 13 residues. The CDR3 region is CASSFHEQTEAFF. The CDR3 DNA reads as TGTGCCAGCAGCTTTCATGAGCAGACTGAAGCTTTCTTT.

This chain connects TRBV12-3 or TRBV12-4 to TRBJ2-2; D uncertain. The CDR3 spans 16 residues. V was clipped by 5 bases and J by 5 bases, with 18 bases between them. The CDR3 bases are TGTGCCAGCAGTCGCGCTAGTTCAGGAATGACCGGGGAGCTGTTTTTT. Amino acids: CASSRASSGMTGELFF.

This clonotype was observed a few times. This chain uses TRBV20-1 with TRBJ2-2; D unresolved. The CDR3 length is 12 residues. Per the germline V gene, CDR1 is DFQATT and CDR2 is SNEGSKA (reference sequence). Between the trimmed V and J ends, which lost 5 bases and 5 bases, there was a span of 9 bases. The CDR3 is CSASTGTGELFF. The CDR3 DNA reads TGCAGTGCTTCCACCGGGACCGGGGAGCTGTTTTTT.

This chain connects TRBV5-1 to TRBJ2-7; D is uncertain. CDR3 length equals 14 residues. Per germline, CDR1 SGHRS and CDR2 YFSETQ. V was shortened by 1 base and J by 0 bases, with 8 bases between the two germline ends. CDR3 bases: TGCGCCAGCAGCTTGTTAGGGATCTCCTACGAGCAGTACTTC. This encodes CASSLLGISYEQYF.

This clonotype was detected only a few times. The V gene is TRBV7-2, the J gene TRBJ2-1; D possibly corresponds to TRBD2 (6 bases). The CDR3 runs 19 residues. Looked up from germline, CDR1 is SGHTA and CDR2 is FQGNSA. V was shortened by 2 bases and J by 4 bases, with 24 bases between the two germline ends. The CDR3 here is CASSLRPLWRATRYNEQFF. The CDR3 DNA is TGTGCCAGCAGCTTACGTCCTCTGTGGAGGGCTACCAGGTACAATGAGCAGTTCTTC. The variable domain in full, with the rest retrieved from reference TRBV7-2 and TRBJ2-1, is GAGVSQSPSNKVTEKGKDVELRCDPISGHTALYWYRQSLGQGLEFLIYFQGNSAPDKSGLPSDRFSAERTGGSVSTLTIQRTQQEDSAVYLCASSLRPLWRATRYNEQFFGPGTRLTVL.

This rearrangement joins TRBV11-2 to TRBJ1-2, with D possibly being TRBD1 (5 bases). The V end lost 0 bases, the J end lost 4 bases, and 12 bases lay between the germline ends. The germline gives CDR1 SGHAT, CDR2 FQNNGV. This CDR3 comprises 15 residues. The CDR3 loop is CASSLDPHRPYGYTF. Written as DNA, the CDR3 is TGTGCCAGCAGCTTAGACCCCCACAGGCCCTATGGCTACACCTTC.

This clonotype appeared a few times. This chain connects TRBV28 to TRBJ2-2; D may be TRBD1 (5 bases). V lost 6 bases and J 6 bases, leaving 20 bases between the germline ends. Germline V gene lookup returns CDR1 MDHEN and CDR2 SYDVKM. The CDR3 spans 16 residues. This CDR3 reads CASRGPLQGRAGELFF. In DNA, the CDR3 is TGTGCCAGCAGGGGCCCGTTGCAGGGCCGCGCCGGGGAGCTGTTTTTT.

V and J are TRBV30 and TRBJ2-1, with TRBD2 matching 10 bases. Per the germline V gene, CDR1 is GTSNPN and CDR2 is SVGIG (reference sequence). V gave up 0 bases and J gave up 7 bases; unmatched junction bases: 0. This CDR3 contains 13 residues. CDR3 nucleotide sequence: TGTGCCTGGAGTGTGGGACTAGCGAATGAGCAGTTCTTC. Translation gives CAWSVGLANEQFF. The whole variable domain, filled in from reference TRBV30 and TRBJ2-1, reads SQTIHQWPATLVQPVGSPLSLECTVEGTSNPNLYWYRQAAGRGLQLLFYSVGIGQISSEVPQNLSASRPQDRQFILSSKKLLLSDSGFYLCAWSVGLANEQFFGPGTRLTVL.